The T cell receptor beta chain described here comes from a study of cytomegalovirus exposure and HLA in healthy donors. 60 Vbeta and 13 Jbeta primers were used in PCR. Libraries were prepared by immunoSEQ multiplex PCR; TCRdb keeps only in-frame clonotypes and omits some of them. The sample holds roughly 200,000 clones, around 80% seen once. Findings of the study overall: The study designated fewer than 200 TCR beta chains cytomegalovirus-associated. In a later analysis, TCR beta V- and J-gene trimming was associated with a missense DCLRE1C variant. A few V segments could not be told apart, such as TRBV6-2 and TRBV6-3, and were left out. After further analysis at a later stage, around 17,000 TCR beta sequences were associated with HLA alleles at 0.05 false discovery rate.

Germline V lookup: CDR1 SGHNT, CDR2 YENEEA. V dropped 5 bases and J dropped 3; count of bases not matched to a gene: 8. This CDR3 is built from 16 residues. Notes on this clone: Its target is unknown.

The clonotype was recovered from a woman aged 45-59 years in good health and CMV-seronegative. The sample consisted of PBMCs. V usage is TRBV11-3 and J usage is TRBJ2-1; 9 bases are a match to TRBD1. The CDR3 nucleotides are TGTGCCAGCAGCCGAGCCGGGACAGGGAACTACAATGAGCAGTTCTTC. Its translation: CASSRAGTGNYNEQFF.